This entry lists 19 T cell receptor beta chains sequenced from one sample in a study of OX40 agonist ivuxolimab in advanced cancers. Measured with immunoSEQ multiplex PCR; TCRdb has only the in-frame clones, and not every one. The repertoire includes 70,000 to 90,000 clones, 85% of them detected once, and around 1.8% sits in the top ten. The sequenced sample was CD4+ or CD8+ T cells sorted from blood, obtained in a trial of the OX40 agonist ivuxolimab. Receptors were obtained from an adult with an advanced solid tumor such as melanoma, head and neck, liver or kidney cancer.

The chain recombines TRBV19 with TRBJ1-1, with D possibly TRBD1 on 5 matching bases. From germline, CDR1 is LNHDA and CDR2 SQIVND (reference sequence). This CDR3 spans 17 amino acids. The ends were cut back, 2 bases at V and 1 base at J, with 17 bases in the middle. The CDR3 here is CASSITGDGAPNTEAFF. CDR3 bases: TGTGCCAGTAGTATAACCGGGGACGGAGCACCGAACACTGAAGCTTTCTTT. The full variable domain, rest sourced from reference TRBV19 and TRBJ1-1, is DGGITQSPKYLFRKEGQNVTLSCEQNLNHDAMYWYRQDPGQGLRLIYYSQIVNDFQKGDIAEGYSVSREKKESFPLTVTSAQKNPTAFYLCASSITGDGAPNTEAFFGQGTRLTVV.

The chain employs TRBV27 and TRBJ2-7; D ambiguous. CDR1 and CDR2 from the germline V gene are MNHEY and SMNVEV (reference sequence). V lost 5 bases to trimming and J lost 2 bases, with 13 bases between them. The CDR3 extends over 14 amino acids. The chain's CDR3 is CASSPHGRTYEQYF. The DNA for the CDR3 is TGTGCCAGCAGTCCCCACGGCAGAACCTACGAGCAGTACTTC.

This chain uses TRBV10-3 with TRBJ2-1; 12 nucleotides align to TRBD2. Germline loops: CDR1 ENHRY, CDR2 SYGVKD. V shed 4 bases, J shed 7 bases, and the junction held 8 bases outside the gene matches. The length of the CDR3 is 16 residues. The CDR3 spells CAISASPGTSGNEQFF. For the CDR3, the DNA is TGTGCCATCAGTGCGAGCCCCGGGACTAGCGGGAATGAGCAGTTCTTC.

CDR3 residues: CASSQDMGLSSTEAFF. CDR3 sequence (DNA): TGCGCCAGCAGCCAAGATATGGGGTTGTCGAGCACTGAAGCTTTCTTT. This chain connects TRBV4-1 to TRBJ1-1; the D is unclear. This CDR3 is 16 amino acids long. V was pared by 0 bases and J by 4 bases, with 15 bases between. Germline-derived CDR1 and CDR2 are MGHRA and YSYEKL.

The genes are TRBV9 and TRBJ1-4; 10 bases agree with TRBD1. Germline CDR1 is SGDLS and CDR2 is YYNGEE. The CDR3 covers 16 residues. V lost 0 bases, J lost 5 bases, and 4 bases stayed unmatched. The CDR3 DNA reads TGTGCCAGCAGCGTAGGGGAGGGACAGGGGAATGAAAAACTGTTTTTT. Protein product: CASSVGEGQGNEKLFF.

The gene calls are TRBV19 and TRBJ1-4; D is uncertain. V lost 2 bases to trimming and J lost 6 bases, with 13 bases between them. The CDR3 runs 15 residues. Germline CDR1 is LNHDA and CDR2 is SQIVND (reference sequence). CDR3 coding DNA: TGTGCCAGTAGTATAACGCGGCAGACGGATGAAAAACTGTTTTTT. Translating gives CASSITRQTDEKLFF.

This clone showed up just once. The chain joins TRBV19 to TRBJ1-5, with D uncertain. Trimming pared 3 bases from V and 3 bases from J, leaving 12 bases between. CDR3 length equals 15 residues. Germline CDR1 LNHDA, CDR2 SQIVND (reference sequence). DNA for the CDR3: TGTGCCAGTAGTATGGGTCGGAGACCCAATCAGCCCCAGCATTTT. Translating it yields CASSMGRRPNQPQHF.

The chain links TRBV4-2 to TRBJ2-1; either TRBD1 or TRBD2 may supply D (5 bases each). Germline V lookup: CDR1 LGHNA, CDR2 YNFKEQ. Trimming removed 2 bases at V and 6 bases at J, with 14 bases between. CDR3 length: 15 residues. This CDR3 is CASSQSPGTFNEQFF. CDR3 DNA: TGTGCCAGCAGCCAATCCCCCGGGACCTTCAATGAGCAGTTCTTC.

This chain connects TRBV5-1 to TRBJ1-4, with 9 bases matching TRBD1. The V gene end was trimmed by 3 bases and the J gene end by 7 bases; junction bases not matched to a gene: 10. The germline gives CDR1 SGHRS, CDR2 YFSETQ. The CDR3 consists of 16 residues. The CDR3 DNA reads TGCGCCAGCAGCTCCTTGGGGGGACAGGGTAGTGAAAAACTGTTTTTT. The encoded protein is CASSSLGGQGSEKLFF. Full variable domain (remainder filled in from reference TRBV5-1 and TRBJ1-4): KAGVTQTPRYLIKTRGQQVTLSCSPISGHRSVSWYQQTPGQGLQFLFEYFSETQRNKGNFPGRFSGRQFSNSRSEMNVSTLELGDSALYLCASSSLGGQGSEKLFFGSGTQLSVL.

About this clone itself: The same CDR3 arises from other DNA sequences in this sample as well. The CDR3 DNA reads as TGTGCCAGCAGCGTAGGGACAGGGGGCGAGCAGTACTTC. It specifies CASSVGTGGEQYF. The V call is TRBV9, the J call TRBJ2-7; 10 bases match TRBD1. This CDR3 spans 13 amino acids. In germline, CDR1 is SGDLS, CDR2 YYNGEE. The ends lost 0 bases at V and 6 bases at J; junction bases unmatched: 0.

The chain combines TRBV29-1 with TRBJ1-2; D is perhaps TRBD1 (5 bases). The V end lost 6 bases, the J end lost 0 bases, and 11 bases lay between the germline ends. The germline V gene has CDR1 SQVTM and CDR2 ANQGSEA. The CDR3 has 13 residues. CDR3 sequence (DNA): TGCAGCGTAGACCTGGGACCTAACTATGGCTACACCTTC. Residues: CSVDLGPNYGYTF. The complete variable domain, with remaining parts taken from reference TRBV29-1 and TRBJ1-2, reads SAVISQKPSRDICQRGTSLTIQCQVDSQVTMMFWYRQQPGQSLTLIATANQGSEATYESGFVIDKFPISRPNLTFSTLTVSNMSPEDSSIYLCSVDLGPNYGYTFGSGTRLTVV.

The chain combines TRBV5-6 with TRBJ1-4; 12 bases line up with TRBD1. Germline CDR1 and CDR2: SGHDT and YYEEEE. After removal of 4 bases from V and 5 bases from J, the junction contained 6 bases not matched to a gene. This CDR3 is 16 amino acids long. The CDR3 loop is CASSPGTGGRNEKLFF. CDR3 bases: TGTGCCAGCAGCCCAGGGACAGGGGGCCGGAATGAAAAACTGTTTTTT.

This chain joins TRBV11-3 and TRBJ2-2; D unresolved. CDR1 and CDR2 from the germline V gene are SGHNT and YENEEA. This CDR3 has 14 amino acids. V shed 1 base and J shed 1 base, with 4 bases lying between them. The CDR3 spells CASSLVGNTGELFF. The CDR3 coding sequence is TGTGCCAGCAGCTTAGTAGGGAACACCGGGGAGCTGTTTTTT.

The chain couples TRBV27 to TRBJ1-6; D gene ambiguous. Germline CDR1 is MNHEY and CDR2 is SMNVEV (reference sequence). This CDR3 has 14 residues. V shed 5 bases and J shed 0 bases, with 5 bases lying between them. The DNA of the CDR3 is TGTGCCAGCAGTGATAGCTCCTATAATTCACCCCTCCACTTT. Translating gives CASSDSSYNSPLHF.

The chain employs TRBV6-5 and TRBJ2-2; 11 bases align to TRBD1. CDR1 is MNHEY, CDR2 SVGAGI, per germline. J gave up 4 bases and V 2 bases, and 3 bases lay outside the gene matches. The CDR3 is 16 residues long. This chain's CDR3 is CASSYRGQGVTGELFF. The CDR3 region has the DNA TGTGCCAGCAGTTACCGGGGACAGGGGGTCACCGGGGAGCTGTTTTTT.

The rearrangement uses TRBV5-8 and TRBJ1-3; no reliable D call. Germline CDR1 and CDR2: SGHTS and YDEGEE. The CDR3 extends over 15 amino acids. Trimming cost V 5 bases and J 2 bases, with 14 bases left between them. The CDR3 DNA reads as TGTGCCAGCAGGAGAAAGACGGGTCCTGGAAACACCATATATTTT. Protein sequence: CASRRKTGPGNTIYF.

The chain carries TRBV4-2 and TRBJ1-2, with 9 bases matching TRBD1. After removal of 0 bases from V and 5 bases from J, the junction contained 4 bases not matched to a gene. The germline gives CDR1 LGHNA, CDR2 YNFKEQ. The CDR3 contains 15 residues. CDR3 in amino acids: CASSQEQGARYGYTF. The CDR3 region has the DNA TGTGCCAGCAGCCAAGAACAGGGGGCGCGGTATGGCTACACCTTC.

This clone was detected only once. The V call is TRBV11-2, the J call TRBJ2-3; maybe TRBD2 (7 bases). Germline lookup yields CDR1 SGHAT and CDR2 FQNNGV. The CDR3 spans 15 residues. Trimming took off 5 bases at V and 2 bases at J, with 14 bases between the two ends. The CDR3 DNA reads TGTGCCAGCAGCCCACTTGCGGGGGCCACAGATACGCAGTATTTT. Translation gives CASSPLAGATDTQYF.

V and J are TRBV7-8 and TRBJ1-5; tentatively, D is TRBD1 (6 bases). The CDR3 covers 14 residues. With 5 bases removed from V and 4 bases from J, the gap between germline ends came to 12 bases. From germline, CDR1 is SGHVS and CDR2 FQNEAQ. The DNA for the CDR3 is TGTGCCAGCAGCGTCACAGGACAGAATCAGCCCCAGCATTTT. Amino acids: CASSVTGQNQPQHF.